One and the same sample provided the 18 T cell receptor beta chains below, sequenced in a study of T cells in Graves' hyperthyroidism and ophthalmopathy. What was amplified from RNA transcripts were TCR beta CDR3 regions. HTBI primers were employed in a first-round RT-PCR of the TCR CDR3. A single record per CDR3 protein comes from TCRdb applying MiXCR to the multiplex PCR reads. The top ten clones hold about a quarter of a sample with about 270,000 distinct CDR3 sequences, about 25% of them seen once. The sequenced sample was blood. The receptors come from a middle-aged man with Graves' hyperthyroidism that later progressed to Graves' ophthalmopathy.

This clonotype came up many times. The V call is TRBV27, the J call TRBJ1-5, with TRBD1 matching 10 bases. The V gene end was trimmed by 5 bases and the J gene end by 6 bases; junction bases not matched to a gene: 1. This CDR3 spans 13 amino acids. Germline V gene sequence: CDR1 MNHEY, CDR2 SMNVEV (reference sequence). The DNA of the CDR3 is TGTGCCAGCAGTGGACAGGGGGGTCAGCCCCAGCATTTT. Translation gives CASSGQGGQPQHF.

The V gene is TRBV7-9, the J gene TRBJ2-5; D unclear. The germline V gene encodes CDR1 SEHNR and CDR2 FQNEAQ (reference sequence). The CDR3 is 13 residues long. Trimming stripped 5 bases from V and 5 bases from J, with 12 bases between. The CDR3 DNA reads as TGTGCCAGCAGCGATGCTGGCCCGGAGACCCAGTACTTC. Its protein is CASSDAGPETQYF.

The chain couples TRBV2 to TRBJ2-5, with D possibly matching TRBD1 (5 bases). The CDR3 length is 15 residues. The V end lost 8 bases, the J end lost 5 bases, and 21 bases lay between the germline ends. The germline CDR1 and CDR2 sequences are SNHLY and FYNNEI. Here the CDR3 reads CASSPLSGAGETQYF. The CDR3, as DNA: TGTGCCAGCTCTCCTCTTTCCGGAGCAGGGGAGACCCAGTACTTC.

This clonotype has ten or more counts. V usage is TRBV28 and J usage is TRBJ2-4; the D call may be TRBD1 or TRBD2 (7 bases each). In germline, CDR1 is MDHEN, CDR2 SYDVKM. V was shortened by 3 bases and J by 7 bases, with 19 bases between the two germline ends. This CDR3 region has 16 residues. The CDR3 reads CASSFEGRGRGNIQYF. The CDR3 DNA reads TGTGCCAGCAGTTTTGAGGGGAGGGGCAGGGGGAACATTCAGTACTTC.

This clonotype was recorded once. This rearrangement joins TRBV6-5 to TRBJ1-1; TRBD1 is a possible D gene (5 bases). The CDR3 contains 10 residues. CDR1 MNHEY and CDR2 SVGAGI come from the germline V gene. V was shortened by 6 bases and J by 8 bases, with 7 bases between the two germline ends. CDR3 residues: CASRDNEAFF. The CDR3 DNA follows: TGTGCCAGCAGGGACAACGAAGCTTTCTTT.

Ten or more counts support this clonotype. The chain carries TRBV12-3 or TRBV12-4 and TRBJ1-2; D not certain. Trimming stripped 6 bases from V and 6 bases from J, with 8 bases between. The CDR3 contains 11 residues. In DNA form, the CDR3 reads TGTGCCAGCAGCCGGGCCCATGGCTACACCTTC. Its translation: CASSRAHGYTF.

V gene TRBV6-2 or TRBV6-3 combines with J gene TRBJ1-2; D is unresolved. The V gene lost 4 bases and the J gene lost 0 bases, with 6 bases spanning the gap. This CDR3 contains 13 residues. Germline CDR1 MNHEY, CDR2 SVGEGT. CDR3 region: CASSSKANYGYTF. CDR3 DNA: TGTGCCAGCAGTTCTAAAGCTAACTATGGCTACACCTTC.

This clonotype occurred many times. This rearrangement joins TRBV5-1 to TRBJ2-7; maybe TRBD2 (5 bases). The germline gives CDR1 SGHRS, CDR2 YFSETQ. Trimming took off 0 bases at V and 2 bases at J, with 15 bases between the two ends. The CDR3 runs to 16 residues. CDR3 bases: TGCGCCAGCAGCTTGGAGTCGAGGGCCTTCGCCTACGAGCAGTACTTC. Its translation is CASSLESRAFAYEQYF.

The table lists this clonotype with many counts. The chain carries TRBV7-9 and TRBJ2-5; 7 bases fit TRBD1. Germline values: CDR1 SEHNR, CDR2 FQNEAQ (reference sequence). The CDR3 is 14 amino acids. J gave up 1 base and V 7 bases, and 6 bases lay outside the gene matches. CDR3 DNA sequence: TGTGCCAGCACCGCCCGGGACAGCCAAGAGACCCAGTACTTC. It translates to CASTARDSQETQYF.

This clonotype was recorded at least ten times. This chain connects TRBV2 to TRBJ1-5, with D uncertain. Deletions cut 4 bases from V and 1 base from J, with 11 bases between. CDR1 SNHLY and CDR2 FYNNEI come from the germline V gene. This CDR3 has 15 amino acids. CDR3 sequence (DNA): TGTGCCAGCAGTGTTATGTCGGGGAGCAATCAGCCCCAGCATTTT. Encoded protein: CASSVMSGSNQPQHF.

At least ten counts were recorded for this clonotype. The chain recombines TRBV7-8 with TRBJ2-7, with D maybe TRBD2 (5 bases). The germline CDR1 and CDR2 sequences are SGHVS and FQNEAQ. The CDR3 totals 16 residues. Trimming stripped 5 bases from V and 4 bases from J, with 21 bases between. The CDR3 region has the DNA TGTGCCAGCAGCCCGGAGTTGGGGAGAGGGAGATACGAGCAGTACTTC. This sequence encodes CASSPELGRGRYEQYF.

At least ten counts were recorded for this clonotype. This chain connects TRBV9 to TRBJ2-7; D is tentatively TRBD1 or TRBD2 (7 bases each). Germline V gene data show CDR1 as SGDLS and CDR2 as YYNGEE. V lost 3 bases and J lost 5, with 21 bases in between. This CDR3 has 16 amino acids. CDR3 nucleotides: TGTGCCAGCAGCGCTAGAGGGGGCGGGAGCTACCACGAGCAGTACTTC. This gives the protein CASSARGGGSYHEQYF. Full variable domain (outside the CDR3, taken from reference TRBV9 and TRBJ2-7): DSGVTQTPKHLITATGQRVTLRCSPRSGDLSVYWYQQSLDQGLQFLIQYYNGEERAKGNILERFSAQQFPDLHSELNLSSLELGDSALYFCASSARGGGSYHEQYFGPGTRLTVT.

This clonotype was counted only a few times. The gene calls are TRBV11-2 and TRBJ2-2, with TRBD2 matching 8 bases. From germline, CDR1 is SGHAT and CDR2 FQNNGV. The ends lost 5 bases at V and 0 bases at J; junction bases unmatched: 5. CDR3 length equals 16 residues. CDR3 DNA sequence: TGTGCCAGCAGCCCCCGACTAGCGCCGAACACCGGGGAGCTGTTTTTT. Its protein is CASSPRLAPNTGELFF.

On this clonotype itself: A much more abundant neighbour one base away suggests this may be a read error. The chain joins TRBV19 to TRBJ2-7, with 7 bases that match TRBD1. V shed 7 bases and J 2 bases; nucleotides not matched to a gene: 11. CDR1 is LNHDA and CDR2 is SQIVND in the germline V gene (reference sequence). The CDR3 length is 15 residues. The CDR3 is CASISTGAPPYEQYF. DNA for the CDR3: TGTGCCAGTATTTCAACAGGGGCCCCCCCCTACGAGCAGTACTTC. Looking up the rest from reference TRBV19 and TRBJ2-7 gives the full variable domain: DGGITQSPKYLFRKEGQNVTLSCEQNLNHDAMYWYRQDPGQGLRLIYYSQIVNDFQKGDIAEGYSVSREKKESFPLTVTSAQKNPTAFYLCASISTGAPPYEQYFGPGTRLTVT.

V usage is TRBV28 and J usage is TRBJ1-1; D is perhaps TRBD1 (5 bases). Looked up from germline, CDR1 is MDHEN and CDR2 is SYDVKM. This CDR3 comprises 13 residues. V was clipped by 8 bases and J by 1 base, with 11 bases between them. The CDR3 loop is CASLMGGNTEAFF. The CDR3 bases are TGTGCCAGCCTCATGGGGGGGAACACTGAAGCTTTCTTT.

Ten or more counts support this clonotype. The J gene is TRBJ2-5, the V gene TRBV5-1; 8 bases line up with TRBD1. CDR1 and CDR2 (germline): SGHRS, YFSETQ. There are 15 residues in the CDR3. The trim removed 1 base at V and 4 bases at J, leaving 6 bases unmatched. The CDR3 bases are TGCGCCAGCAGCTTGAAAAACGACAGGGGAGAGACCCAGTACTTC. As protein: CASSLKNDRGETQYF.

This clonotype has ten or more counts. The chain employs TRBV10-1 and TRBJ2-7, with D perhaps matching TRBD2 (7 bases). The V end was cut by 3 bases, the J end by 4 bases, with 13 bases between. Germline V gene sequence: CDR1 WNHNN, CDR2 SYGVQD (reference sequence). The CDR3 spans 14 residues. DNA for the CDR3: TGCGCCAGCAGTGACGGGGGGCGCGGGTACGAGCAGTACTTC. Translating it yields CASSDGGRGYEQYF.

The V and J genes are TRBV12-3 or TRBV12-4 and TRBJ1-3; TRBD1 is a possible D gene (5 bases). The CDR3 extends over 17 amino acids. The V gene lost 6 bases and the J gene lost 0 bases, with 18 bases spanning the gap. The CDR3 protein is CASRLGRDVPSGNTIYF. The CDR3 DNA follows: TGTGCCAGCAGGTTGGGACGGGACGTACCCTCTGGAAACACCATATATTTT.